The present TCR beta chain was sequenced within a study of CXCR3-negative and CXCR3-positive naive CD8 T cells (dated by TCRdb to 2018 to 2020). Background on the whole study: In total, about 135 million TRB reads were obtained, corresponding to roughly 1.5 +/- 0.3 million reads per library. The TRBV-TRBJ cluster analysis covered naive subsets from about 5 donors and memory cells from 3 donors. Diversity and physicochemical repertoire analyses covered 10 to 11 donors pooled from two independent experiments.

The research as a whole found: Compared with CXCR3-negative naive cells, CXCR3-positive naive cells had TRB CDR3s with higher hydrophobicity (lower Kidera factor 4), lower energy, and higher strength and volume indices. TRBV-TRBJ usage was similar between naive CXCR3-negative and CXCR3-positive cells from the same donor, while memory cells showed distinct patterns. Comparably high repertoire diversity was found in both naive subsets, whereas much lower repertoire diversity was found in memory CD8+ T cells. Because surface CD5, which has been linked to self-reactivity in mice, was comparable between naive subsets, TCR interaction strength was also inferred from TRB CDR3 physicochemical properties. Because CXCR3 expression was partially decreased after cryopreservation, freshly isolated PBMCs were used for most assays.

There are 15 amino acids in the CDR3, from cysteine to phenylalanine inclusive. No DNA sequence was recorded. To note about this clonotype: Its antigen remains undetermined.

Sequencer: NextSeq 550. The Human TCR Profiling Kit (MiLaboratory) was used to prepare UMI-labeled 5' RACE TRB cDNA libraries. The full amount of extracted RNA was used for cDNA synthesis, and the full amount of resulting cDNA was used for PCR amplification. Libraries were prepared in parallel with an identical number of PCR cycles. The paper's data handling went like this. With a requirement of at least two reads per UMI, MIGEC and MiXCR extracted about 52,000 +/- 9,100 unique UMI-labeled TRB cDNA molecules per library. On average, each library contained about 40,000 +/- 10,000 functional in-frame TRB CDR3 nucleotide clonotypes without stop codons. After downsampling to 5000 UMI-labeled TRB molecules per sample, diversity metrics, including normalized Shannon-Wiener and Chao1, were computed in VDJtools. Clonotype-size-weighted physicochemical properties of the central five CDR3 residues (interaction energy, strength, volume and Kidera factor 4) were computed in VDJtools. Reads reprocessed by TCRdb are summarized as one entry per CDR3 protein sequence, and DNA is absent. The authors' filters were not applied to this entry. The sample table holds tens of thousands of distinct CDR3 sequences. The ten largest account for less than 1% of the sample.

Each CD8+ T cell subset was flow-sorted in triplicate, with approximately 300,000 cells per subset placed directly into RLT lysis buffer. Naive CD8+ T cells were defined stringently as CD45RO-CCR7+CD27+CD95- to exclude memory contaminants. Peripheral blood mononuclear cells were isolated from buffy coats by standard density gradient centrifugation. A FACSAria III was used to flow-sort naive CXCR3-negative and CXCR3-positive CD8+ T cells. Total RNA was extracted from sorted cells with an RNeasy Mini Kit. Sequenced input: naive CXCR3+ CD8+ T cells from blood. The cell subset or site label, read with the paper, signifies: CD45RO-CCR7+CD27+CD95- naive CD8+ T cells expressing CXCR3 (TNR3+). This sequence uses TRBV12-3 or TRBV12-4 and TRBJ2-5; TCRdb outputs TRBD2, but without DNA this stays unchecked. The sequence was collected from a human donor in good health. Some clones in this sample may be carry-over from other donors' samples. Here the CDR3 is given as CVSGRGGRMQETQYF.